This entry describes one TCR beta chain. Sequenced by immunoSEQ multiplex PCR; TCRdb stores in-frame clones only, minus some. The repertoire holds 70,000 to 95,000 clones, more than 85% seen once, with 0.55% to 0.7% in the top ten. This sample is drawn from a study of OX40 agonist ivuxolimab in advanced cancers. Study summary: People in dose escalation had one of these cancers: hepatocellular carcinoma, melanoma, renal cell or head and neck cancer.

Trimming left V 3 bases short and J 5 bases short, with 15 bases between. The CDR3 has 15 residues. Germline assignment: CDR1 SGHDT and CDR2 YYEEEE. The V gene is TRBV5-6, the J gene TRBJ2-1; TRBD2 might be the D (6 bases). The TCR comes from an adult with an advanced solid tumor such as melanoma, head and neck, liver or kidney cancer. This specimen was CD4+ or CD8+ T cells sorted from blood, taken in a trial of the OX40 agonist ivuxolimab. CDR3 bases: TGTGCCAGCAGCTGGCTAGGAGGGCATGACAATGAGCAGTTCTTC. It yields the protein CASSWLGGHDNEQFF.